A single sample is the source of the 12 T cell receptor beta chains below, sequenced in a study of response to subunit inactivated influenza vaccine. A single record per CDR3 protein comes from TCRdb applying MiXCR to the RT-PCR reads. The repertoire includes about 500,000 distinct CDR3 sequences, approximately 12% of them detected once, and over 10% sits in the top ten. This specimen was PBMCs from blood, taken 40 to 50 days after vaccination. Receptors were obtained from a man aged 50 or older who received an inactivated influenza vaccine.

The table lists this clonotype with a few counts. This chain joins TRBV28 and TRBJ2-4; D ambiguous. This CDR3 is built from 12 residues. Germline V gene sequence: CDR1 MDHEN, CDR2 SYDVKM. The V gene lost 2 bases and the J gene lost 10 bases, with 9 bases spanning the gap. CDR3: CASSLLTEIQYF. CDR3 in DNA: TGTGCCAGCAGTTTACTAACAGAGATTCAGTACTTC. The whole variable domain, remainder taken from reference TRBV28 and TRBJ2-4, is DVKVTQSSRYLVKRTGEKVFLECVQDMDHENMFWYRQDPGLGLRLIYFSYDVKMKEKGDIPEGYSVSREKKERFSLILESASTNQTSMYLCASSLLTEIQYFGAGTRLSVL.

The V gene is TRBV21-1, the J gene TRBJ2-1; TRBD2, the D gene given by the table, was not confirmed from the DNA. TRBV21-1 is classified as a pseudogene. This CDR3 is built from 17 residues. The CDR3 sequence: CASSQGRLAGTYNEQFF. CDR3 coding DNA: TGTGCCAGCAGCCAAGGAAGACTAGCGGGAACCTACAATGAGCAGTTCTTC.

CDR3 sequence: CASSFRGPGELFF. CDR3 coding DNA: TGTGCCAGCAGTTTCAGGGGCCCCGGGGAGCTGTTTTTT. V gene TRBV6-2 or TRBV6-3 combines with J gene TRBJ2-2; the D gene is possibly TRBD1 (6 bases). The germline V and J ends were trimmed by 4 bases and 6 bases, with 9 bases remaining between them. CDR1 MNHEY and CDR2 SVGEGT come from the germline V gene. CDR3 length: 13 amino acids.

Ten or more counts support this clonotype. The chain recombines TRBV29-1 with TRBJ2-3; 9 positions match TRBD2. The CDR3 spans 16 residues. V lost 7 bases, J lost 0 bases, and 11 bases stayed unmatched. Per the germline V gene, CDR1 is SQVTM and CDR2 is ANQGSEA. As DNA, the CDR3 is TGCAGCGCCCGGCGGGGTAGCGGGGGCAGCACAGATACGCAGTATTTT. As protein: CSARRGSGGSTDTQYF.

Concerning this clonotype itself: Since no conserved phenylalanine or tryptophan closes the CDR3, a read error is the likely cause. V gene TRBV5-1 combines with J gene TRBJ2-1; 10 bases are a match to TRBD1. J was trimmed by 5 bases and V by 7 bases; bases with no gene match: 9. This CDR3 region has 15 residues. Germline-derived CDR1 and CDR2 are SGHRS and YFSETQ. CDR3 in amino acids: CASLDRTGGNNEQFL. The CDR3 DNA reads as TGCGCCAGCCTAGACAGGACAGGGGGAAACAATGAGCAGTTCCTC.

This clonotype has a single count. The chain couples TRBV3-1 to TRBJ2-7; 8 bases are shared with TRBD1. V shed 1 base and J 5 bases; nucleotides not matched to a gene: 4. The CDR3 totals 14 residues. CDR1 is LGHDT, CDR2 YNNKEL, per germline (reference sequence). CDR3 region: CASSQGTGRHEQYF. The CDR3, as DNA: TGTGCCAGCAGCCAAGGGACAGGGCGCCACGAGCAGTACTTC.

This clonotype was found a few times. The chain is built from TRBV20-1 and TRBJ1-1; D gene uncertain. This CDR3 spans 15 amino acids. CDR1 and CDR2 from the germline V gene are DFQATT and SNEGSKA (reference sequence). V lost 0 bases and J lost 1, with 12 bases in between. The CDR3: CSARDRFGRNTEAFF. The CDR3, as DNA: TGCAGTGCTAGAGATCGGTTTGGTAGGAACACTGAAGCTTTCTTT.

The genes are TRBV29-1 and TRBJ2-1; 8 bases are shared with TRBD2. Looked up from germline, CDR1 is SQVTM and CDR2 is ANQGSEA. The CDR3 length is 14 residues. After removal of 6 bases from V and 6 bases from J, the junction contained 10 bases not matched to a gene. The CDR3 spells CSVNGRGAGNEQFF. Written as DNA, the CDR3 is TGCAGCGTGAACGGGCGGGGGGCTGGCAATGAGCAGTTCTTC.

This sequence joins TRBV12-3 or TRBV12-4 and TRBJ2-5; the D gene could be TRBD1 or TRBD2 (6 bases each). The CDR3 has 14 residues. Trimming shortened V by 5 bases and J by 5 bases, and 15 bases separated the two germline ends. As DNA, the CDR3 is TGTGCCAGCAGTGGTGGGCCCGGGGGCGAGACCCAGTACTTC. As protein: CASSGGPGGETQYF.

V usage is TRBV7-8 and J usage is TRBJ2-2; 10 nucleotides line up with TRBD2. The CDR3 is 16 amino acids. V was pared by 2 bases and J by 2 bases, with 2 bases of the junction left unmatched. Germline lookup yields CDR1 SGHVS and CDR2 FQNEAQ. The CDR3 reads CASSLRTSGNTGELFF. The CDR3 DNA reads as TGTGCCAGCAGCTTACGGACTAGCGGAAACACCGGGGAGCTGTTTTTT.

This clonotype was detected a few times. The chain links TRBV20-1 to TRBJ2-7; D remains unclear. CDR3 length: 14 residues. With 3 bases removed from V and 3 bases from J, the gap between germline ends came to 15 bases. Looked up from germline, CDR1 is DFQATT and CDR2 is SNEGSKA (reference sequence). The CDR3 spells CSARGTIGDYEQYF. DNA of the CDR3: TGCAGTGCTAGGGGAACGATAGGAGACTACGAGCAGTACTTC.

This clonotype has a handful of counts. The chain couples TRBV5-6 to TRBJ2-5; D perhaps matches TRBD2 (6 bases). Germline V gene data show CDR1 as SGHDT and CDR2 as YYEEEE. Trimming cost V 2 bases and J 6 bases, with 14 bases left between them. The CDR3 consists of 14 residues. CDR3 sequence reads: CASSLEAGDQTQYF. DNA for the CDR3: TGTGCCAGCAGCTTAGAAGCGGGTGACCAGACCCAGTACTTC.